A selection of T cell receptor beta chains follows, all from one sample in a study of T cells in localized non-small cell lung cancer. Data came from immunoSEQ multiplex PCR; TCRdb stores just in-frame clones and leaves some out. There are about 82,000 clones in the sample; around 81% occur only once, and under 25% lies in the top ten. Material: PBMCs, obtained before any cancer treatment. The receptor set was obtained from a man aged 40-75 years with stage II squamous cell lung carcinoma. The CDR3 runs from the conserved cysteine through the conserved F or W. Fields, in order: CDR3 length, clone size, V gene, D gene, J gene, CDR3 protein, CDR3 DNA. The D gene is left open where the match is weak. Some rows mark clone size as missing; the rest say once, few, many or name a class of expanded clone.

15	once	TRBV28	NA	TRBJ1-3	CASSSTGFSGNTIYF	TGTGCCAGCAGTTCTACAGGGTTCTCTGGAAACACCATATATTTT
11	NA	TRBV20-1	NA	TRBJ2-5	CSTPVKETQYF	TGCAGTACCCCGGTGAAAGAGACCCAGTACTTC
16	NA	TRBV28	NA	TRBJ1-5	CASRKGGASPNQPQHF	TGTGCCAGCAGAAAGGGAGGAGCCAGCCCAAATCAGCCCCAGCATTTT
13	NA	TRBV6-6	NA	TRBJ2-7	CATGRGRRYEQYF	TGTGCCACCGGGCGGGGTCGGCGCTACGAGCAGTACTTC
15	once	TRBV10-3	TRBD2	TRBJ2-5	CAISGGLAEQETQYF	TGTGCCATCAGTGGGGGACTAGCGGAACAAGAGACCCAGTACTTC
14	NA	TRBV5-4	TRBD1	TRBJ1-6	CASSGQGDNSPLHF	TGTGCCAGCTCGGGACAGGGAGATAATTCACCCCTCCACTTT
15	NA	TRBV7-2	NA	TRBJ1-1	CASSFTGISNTEAFF	TGTGCCAGCAGCTTTACAGGGATAAGTAACACTGAAGCTTTCTTT
13	NA	TRBV4-1	NA	TRBJ2-2	CASSQDWGRELFF	TGCGCCAGCAGCCAAGACTGGGGGAGGGAGCTGTTTTTT
16	NA	TRBV5-8	TRBD1	TRBJ2-5	CASSWGDRANQETQYF	TGTGCCAGCAGCTGGGGGGACAGGGCGAACCAAGAGACCCAGTACTTC
13	NA	TRBV27	NA	TRBJ2-1	CASTKTGGGEQFF	TGTGCCAGCACCAAGACAGGAGGGGGTGAGCAGTTCTTC
15	NA	TRBV7-8	NA	TRBJ1-1	CASSTRRTMNTEAFF	TGTGCCAGCAGCACCCGCCGGACTATGAACACTGAAGCTTTCTTT
16	NA	TRBV28	NA	TRBJ1-3	CASSPGGAGNGNTIYF	TGTGCCAGCAGTCCCGGGGGGGCAGGGAACGGAAACACCATATATTTT
16	NA	TRBV6-1	TRBD2	TRBJ2-3	CASSEGPGLVVNTQYF	TGTGCCAGCAGTGAGGGTCCGGGACTAGTCGTTAATACGCAGTATTTT
15	NA	TRBV5-1	NA	TRBJ2-3	CASSLRGFDSDTQYF	TGCGCCAGCAGCTTGAGGGGATTTGATTCCGATACGCAGTATTTT
12	NA	TRBV27	NA	TRBJ1-2	CASRMGNYGYTF	TGTGCCAGCAGGATGGGTAACTATGGCTACACCTTC
14	NA	TRBV4-2	NA	TRBJ2-3	CASSPRLAGDTQYF	TGTGCCAGCAGCCCCCGACTGGCTGGGGATACGCAGTATTTT
13	NA	TRBV6-5	NA	TRBJ1-6	CASCSSYNSPLHF	TGTGCCTCCTGCAGCTCCTATAATTCACCCCTCCACTTT
15	NA	TRBV5-1	NA	TRBJ2-1	CASSFAGEFENEQFF	TGCGCCAGCAGCTTCGCAGGGGAGTTTGAAAATGAGCAGTTCTTC
15	NA	TRBV7-2	TRBD1	TRBJ2-2	CASSTGTGGSGELFF	TGTGCCAGCAGCACCGGGACAGGGGGCAGCGGGGAGCTGTTTTTT
14	NA	TRBV5-1	NA	TRBJ2-7	CASSPYGGLQEQYF	TGCGCCAGCAGCCCGTACGGCGGGCTGCAAGAGCAGTACTTC
15	NA	TRBV5-1	TRBD2	TRBJ2-2	CASRVRGANTGELFF	TGCGCCAGCAGGGTGCGGGGGGCGAACACCGGGGAGCTGTTTTTT
14	many	TRBV11-2	TRBD1	TRBJ2-1	CASSLGTGTSEQFF	TGTGCCAGCAGCTTAGGGACAGGAACCAGTGAGCAGTTCTTC
11	NA	TRBV2	NA	TRBJ2-3	CASNPADTQYF	TGTGCTAGCAACCCGGCAGATACGCAGTATTTT
14	NA	TRBV6-6	NA	TRBJ1-1	CASSYSGRDAEAFF	TGTGCCAGCAGTTACTCTGGCCGTGACGCTGAAGCTTTCTTT
14	NA	TRBV27	TRBD1	TRBJ1-5	CASSSRDRVKPQHF	TGTGCCAGCAGTTCCAGAGACAGGGTAAAGCCCCAGCATTTT
12	NA	TRBV29-1	TRBD1	TRBJ1-1	CSAGQGNTEAFF	TGCAGCGCTGGACAGGGCAACACTGAAGCTTTCTTT
15	NA	TRBV6-6	TRBD2	TRBJ2-5	CASSYAEGREKTQYF	TGTGCCAGCAGTTACGCCGAGGGGCGGGAGAAGACCCAGTACTTC
16	NA	TRBV5-4	TRBD1	TRBJ1-1	CASSSQGGGLNTEAFF	TGTGCCAGCAGCTCCCAAGGAGGGGGCCTGAACACTGAAGCTTTCTTT
15	NA	TRBV6-1	TRBD1	TRBJ2-7	CASSERGTGVYEQYF	TGTGCCAGCAGTGAACGGGGGACAGGGGTTTACGAGCAGTACTTC
12	NA	TRBV7-2	TRBD1	TRBJ1-1	CASSYIGGVAFF	TGTGCCAGCAGCTATATAGGGGGCGTAGCTTTCTTT
15	NA	TRBV9	TRBD1	TRBJ2-2	CASSDDRGNTGELFF	TGTGCCAGCAGTGATGACAGGGGGAACACCGGGGAGCTGTTTTTT
14	NA	TRBV19	TRBD1	TRBJ1-2	CASIRGQGTYGYTF	TGTGCCAGTATTAGGGGACAGGGTACCTATGGCTACACCTTC
14	NA	TRBV11-2	NA	TRBJ2-7	CASSLVPAGYEQYF	TGTGCCAGCAGCTTAGTACCGGCAGGCTACGAGCAGTACTTC